A selection of T cell receptor beta chains follows, all from one sample in a study of CD8 T cells in Susac syndrome. From the immunoSEQ multiplex PCR reads, TCRdb called clonotypes with MiXCR, one entry per CDR3 protein. The sample contains about 400,000 distinct CDR3 sequences, around 85% of which appear only once. Sequences were obtained from CD8+ T cells from PBMCs. These TCRs come from a human donor with multiple sclerosis. CDR3s leave out the opening cysteine and the closing phenylalanine or tryptophan. The D gene is left open where the match is weak.

>NA|TRBV7-9
ASSPSLDSNYGYT
>NA|TRBV30
ALDRDTQY
>NA|TRBV28
ASSPGGIDNEQF
>NA|TRBV15
ATSRKGELGKAF
>NA|TRBV27
ASSLGPHYEQY
>NA|TRBV4-1
ASSPGDTPYNEQF
>NA|TRBV5-6
ASSLMGTLYNEQF
>TRBD1|TRBV7-6
ASSLVVSDDRGYNEQF
>NA|TRBV7-9
ASSLDGLSYEQY
>NA|TRBV30
AWSSEQGTDEQF
>TRBD2|TRBV28
ASSLRTSGSTGELF
>NA|TRBV4-1
ASSRGTLGEQF
>TRBD2|TRBV6-1
ASSWGSGRRGRDDTQY
>TRBD1|TRBV4-1
ASSQDPGQGRHNEQF
>TRBD2|TRBV5-4
ASSYPGGLDTGELF
>NA|TRBV29-1
SVLGGSVDYGYT
>NA|TRBV30
AWSLEGNTIY
>TRBD1|TRBV4-1
ASSVLPGQGDHEQY
>NA|TRBV27
ASSFGPITEAF
>NA|TRBV21-1
ASSLEDREEEKLF
>TRBD2|TRBV6-1
ASSSYGTSGGFLTSTDTQY
>NA|TRBV20-1
SAPADTTSGANVLT
>NA|TRBV29-1
SVDDRLNTEAF
>NA|TRBV25-1
ASNSAGELF
>TRBD1|TRBV7-9
ASSPGQATGELF
>TRBD2|TRBV4-1
ASTETSGNTDTQY
>TRBD1|TRBV28
ASSNRGQVEAF
>TRBD1|TRBV28
ASSSQGALTDTQY
>NA|TRBV9
ASSSLDQDYGYT
>TRBD2|TRBV28
ASSLFPSGMSEYEQF
>TRBD2|TRBV12-3/TRBV12-4
ASSFERGYEQY
>NA|TRBV27
ASSKDRASTDTQY
>NA|TRBV27
ASSAGVEGYT
>NA|TRBV7-9
ASSFIGTGNGYT
>TRBD2|TRBV6-5
ASTAGGLYNEQF
>NA|TRBV4-1
ASSIAGVNQPQH
>TRBD1|TRBV14
ASSQETGGHGYT
>TRBD1|TRBV5-4
ASSTDRGPTEAF
>TRBD2|TRBV24-1
ATSASGSHNEQF
>TRBD2|TRBV28
ASSLLAGGHEQY
>TRBD2|TRBV12-3/TRBV12-4
ASSFFATSAYEQY
>TRBD1|TRBV28
ASRSTRGRGNSPLH
>TRBD1|TRBV7-2
ASSLEDREDTEAF
>NA|TRBV12-3/TRBV12-4
ASSLASYYSNQPQH
>TRBD2|TRBV27
ASSLLAEATYEQY
>NA|TRBV2
ASSILSVEQY
>NA|TRBV4-1
ASSQALAHEAF
>TRBD1|TRBV3-1
ASSPTGESDQPQH
>NA|TRBV29-1
SVRWDGHYEQY
>NA|TRBV12-3/TRBV12-4
AIAWRGPNTGELF
>TRBD1|TRBV19
ASSIGGTANQPQH
>TRBD1|TRBV25-1
ASSDWDRDYEQY
>TRBD1|TRBV20-1
SAMDRGSFTEAF
>TRBD2|TRBV7-2
ASTVGSGRGLYNEQF
>NA|TRBV5-5
ASSLGRSNSGANVLT
>TRBD1|TRBV13
AGSVPGQSYEQY
>TRBD1|TRBV4-1
ASSQVGSGTGDEKLF